This is a list of T cell receptor beta chains from one sample in a study of response to subunit inactivated influenza vaccine. TCRdb itself ran the RT-PCR reads through MiXCR, one entry per CDR3 protein. This sample yields hundreds of thousands of distinct CDR3 sequences, of which approximately 14% are seen a single time; approximately 10% belongs to the top ten. The source material was PBMCs from blood, sampled about 12 days after vaccination. The source of these receptors is a man in his fifties who received an inactivated influenza vaccine. Each CDR3 is given with its conserved first and last residue. D genes are given only for firm matches. Some rows have no size entry. The others give once, few or many, or a class for an expanded clone.

j_gene,d_gene,abundance,v_gene,CDR3nt,CDR3aa
TRBJ2-5,NA,few,TRBV6-1,TGTGCCAGCAGTGAAATAGGGGGAACAGGGAATATGGAGACCCAGTACTTC,CASSEIGGTGNMETQYF
TRBJ2-2,TRBD2,few,TRBV11-2,TGTGCCAGCAGCTTAAGGGGGCTAGCGGGGCCGGCGAGGAACACCGGGGAGCTGTTTTTT,CASSLRGLAGPARNTGELFF
TRBJ1-2,NA,few,TRBV2,TGTGCCAGCAGTGAATATGGCTACACCTTC,CASSEYGYTF
TRBJ2-7,NA,NA,TRBV6-2/TRBV6-3,TGTGCCAGCGCCTTCTCGCAGGTCGAGCAGTACTTC,CASAFSQVEQYF
TRBJ2-7,NA,few,TRBV28,TGTGCCAGCAAAGGGGGGTGGGAGGGCCGTTACGAGCAGTACTTC,CASKGGWEGRYEQYF
TRBJ1-1,NA,NA,TRBV6-6,TGTGCCAGTCTAACAGGGAGGAACACTGAAGCTTTCTTT,CASLTGRNTEAFF
TRBJ2-2,NA,NA,TRBV3-1,TGTGCCAGCAGCCTCGGCAGGATCCAGAACACCGGGGAGCTGTTTTTT,CASSLGRIQNTGELFF
TRBJ2-5,TRBD1,NA,TRBV28,TGTGCCAGCAGTTTCCAGGACAGGGGGGGACAAGAGACCCAGTACTTC,CASSFQDRGGQETQYF
TRBJ2-5,TRBD2,NA,TRBV9,TGTGCCAGCAGCGTAAGACTAGCGGGGGGGAAAGAGACCCAGTACTTC,CASSVRLAGGKETQYF
TRBJ1-6,NA,few,TRBV3-1,TGTGCCAGCAGCCAACCATCCGGGTATTCACCCCTCCACTTT,CASSQPSGYSPLHF
TRBJ1-5,NA,few,TRBV29-1,TGCAGCGTTGCGCGGATCCCTTTGCCCCAGCATTTT,CSVARIPLPQHF
TRBJ1-5,NA,NA,TRBV19,TGTGCCAGTAGTATCGGCCCAGAAAATCAGCCCCAGCATTTT,CASSIGPENQPQHF
TRBJ2-5,TRBD1,NA,TRBV7-9,TGTGCCAGCAGCTTCGTGGGACAGGGTAGTGAGACCCAGTACTTC,CASSFVGQGSETQYF
TRBJ2-7,NA,NA,TRBV4-3,TGCGCCAGCAGCCAAGGTACAGTCTACGAGCAGTACTTC,CASSQGTVYEQYF
TRBJ2-7,TRBD2,NA,TRBV9,TGTGCCAGCAGCGCGCTGCCGGGACTAGCGGCGACAACCCCCTACGAGCAGTACTTC,CASSALPGLAATTPYEQYF
TRBJ2-1,TRBD2,few,TRBV12-3/TRBV12-4,TGTGCCAGCAACTCGGGTAGCGGGAGTTTCGATGAGCAGTTCTTC,CASNSGSGSFDEQFF